This T cell receptor beta chain is from a study of shared clonotypes between healthy human individuals. The V segment lost 8 bases and the J segment 7 bases; nucleotides outside the gene matches: 15. Looked up from germline, CDR1 is MNHNS and CDR2 is SASEGT. The CDR3 is 15 residues long. Sequenced by immunoSEQ multiplex PCR; TCRdb stores in-frame clones only, minus some. Of about 2.4 million clones in the sample, 93% were seen once. The chain recombines TRBV6-1 with TRBJ2-7; the match to TRBD1 covers 9 bases. The sample was naive CD4+ T cells from PBMCs. The subset denotes: CD45RA+ positively selected. The receptor's source is a man younger than 35 in good health. Some clones in this sample may be carry-over from other donors' samples. CDR3 nucleotides: TGTGCCAGCCGCCGGGACAGGGTAACCTCGTGGGAGCAGTACTTC. It encodes CASRRDRVTSWEQYF.